The clone carrying this TCR beta chain appeared a few times. What it recognizes is unknown. This record belongs to a study of beta chain features in type 1 diabetes. The study's findings and limits: Resolution of whether HLA type affects TCRB rearrangement was not achieved here.

Germline V gene data show CDR1 as SQVTM and CDR2 as ANQGSEA. The CDR3 runs 13 residues. The J segment lost 2 bases and the V segment lost 6 bases, leaving 2 bases of the junction unmatched. The investigators reverse transcribed all of the isolated RNA, so they sequenced expressed TCRB transcripts. The study sequenced naive, central memory and regulatory T cell samples to an average of about 3.8 million reads. The data were produced by immunoSEQ multiplex PCR, yet TCRdb's version contains in-frame clones alone and is incomplete. Among under 450,000 clones listed, approximately 15% were seen once. What was sequenced was naive CD4+ T cells from blood. This receptor was taken from a young man in good health. The chain recombines TRBV29-1 with TRBJ2-5; 11 bases are a match to TRBD2. In nucleotides, the CDR3 is TGCAGCGTGACTAGCGGGGCTCAAGAGACCCAGTACTTC. Its protein is CSVTSGAQETQYF.